Detailed here is one T cell receptor beta chain. This specimen belongs to a study of blood T cell repertoires in COVID-19. About the study: The United States, Italy and Spain were the sources of the acute and convalescent COVID-19 samples. The cDNA or gDNA used as material had been derived from T cells, B-cell-depleted T cells, or PBMCs.

As processed by the authors: Using reference gene primer amplification, nucleated cell counts were estimated. The assay was immunoSEQ multiplex PCR, and TCRdb's table has in-frame clones only and misses some. V, J and clone size are taken as reported in that table, and D and trimming were inferred from the DNA itself. The sample shows 100,000 to 150,000 clones, 80% to 90% of them seen only once. V was pared by 10 bases and J by 7 bases, with 16 bases between. This CDR3 is 12 amino acids long. Material for sequencing was peripheral blood. The chain combines TRBV12-3 or TRBV12-4 with TRBJ1-1; no clear D gene. The source of this sequence is a woman aged 45-59 years with acute or convalescent COVID-19. CDR3 in DNA: TGTGCCACCCTAGGAACTGATTTTGAAGCTTTCTTT. Amino acid sequence: CATLGTDFEAFF.